This entry features one T cell receptor (beta chain) sequence. Germline loops: CDR1 LGHNA, CDR2 YSLEER. The germline V and J ends were trimmed by 0 bases and 1 base, with 9 bases remaining between them. The CDR3 sequence is 15 residues long. This sample was taken from a study of CD8 T cells in Susac syndrome. Treatment-naive patients with stable or active relapsing-remitting disease were the multiple sclerosis controls. Purification of the CD8+ and CD4+ T cells relied on negative isolation, and TEMRA cells underwent FACS enrichment. Random hexamers were used to reverse transcribe the RNA input (roughly 0.5 to 1 ug). Amplification of TCR beta CDR3 across 54 Vbeta and 13 Jbeta was performed with immunoSEQ multiplex PCR. TCRdb reprocessed the immunoSEQ multiplex PCR reads with MiXCR, giving one entry per CDR3 protein. The data show hundreds of thousands of distinct CDR3 sequences, 65% to 90% seen once.

The sequenced sample consisted of CD8+ T cells from PBMCs. This clonotype was obtained from a human donor with multiple sclerosis. The chain combines TRBV4-3 with TRBJ2-5, with D uncertain. In nucleotides, the CDR3 is TGCGCCAGCAGCCAAGATCGCAGGTTCCAAGAGACCCAGTACTTC. Amino acid sequence: CASSQDRRFQETQYF.